What follows are 20 T cell receptor beta chains derived from one specimen sequenced in a study of blood T cell repertoires in COVID-19. TCRdb's table, derived via immunoSEQ multiplex PCR, lists solely in-frame clones and lacks some. The table shows 150,000 to 200,000 clones, with around 80% occurring only once. The material sequenced was PBMCs or T cells enriched from blood (not recorded which). Receptor source: a woman aged 45-60 years who had recovered from COVID-19.

V gene TRBV2 combines with J gene TRBJ2-2, with a tentative D call TRBD1 (6 bases). The CDR3 length is 14 residues. V lost 6 bases and J 2 bases, leaving 10 bases between the germline ends. CDR1 is SNHLY and CDR2 is FYNNEI in the germline V gene. CDR3: CASSDRKNTGELFF. CDR3 DNA sequence: TGTGCCAGCAGCGACAGGAAAAACACCGGGGAGCTGTTTTTT.

Here the CDR3 reads CASSSGTAGGAPLHF. The CDR3 DNA reads as TGTGCCAGCAGCTCAGGGACGGCTGGAGGGGCACCCCTCCACTTT. V is TRBV5-4 and J is TRBJ1-6; TRBD1 is a possible D gene (5 bases). Germline V gene data show CDR1 as SGHNT and CDR2 as YYREEE (reference sequence). V lost 3 bases and J lost 11, with 18 bases in between. CDR3 size: 15 residues.

The rearrangement uses TRBV4-2 and TRBJ2-7, with 7 bases identical to TRBD2. In germline, CDR1 is LGHNA, CDR2 YNFKEQ. The CDR3 length is 17 residues. V gave up 0 bases and J gave up 0 bases; unmatched junction bases: 8. The CDR3 reads CASSQDLGRGGSYEQYF. CDR3 bases: TGTGCCAGCAGCCAAGATCTAGGGAGGGGAGGCTCCTACGAGCAGTACTTC.

This clone has only one observation. V is TRBV2 and J is TRBJ1-2; tentatively, D is TRBD1 (6 bases). The length of the CDR3 is 15 residues. Germline V CDR1 and CDR2: SNHLY, FYNNEI. V lost 6 bases, J lost 6 bases, and 20 bases lay in between. The CDR3 protein is CASRGGSGERNGYTF. CDR3 DNA: TGTGCCAGCAGGGGGGGGTCAGGGGAAAGGAATGGCTACACCTTC.

This chain uses TRBV7-3 with TRBJ2-7, with TRBD1 as a possible D gene (5 bases). Trimming took off 2 bases at V and 6 bases at J, with 26 bases between the two ends. CDR1 is SGHTA and CDR2 is FQGTGA in the germline V gene. The CDR3 sequence is 18 residues long. CDR3 residues: CASSLGASTQGFSFEQYF. The DNA for the CDR3 is TGTGCCAGCAGCTTAGGGGCCTCAACCCAGGGTTTCAGCTTCGAGCAGTACTTC.

V and J are TRBV5-4 and TRBJ2-5; the D gene is possibly TRBD1 (6 bases). The V gene's germline CDR1 is SGHNT and CDR2 YYREEE (reference sequence). The CDR3 has 15 residues. Trimming removed 0 bases from V and 5 bases from J, with 14 bases in between. In DNA form, the CDR3 reads TGTGCCAGCAGCTTGGAGGGACATAAGGCGGAGACCCAGTACTTC. It specifies CASSLEGHKAETQYF.

The chain joins TRBV7-8 to TRBJ1-2, with unresolved D. There are 14 residues in the CDR3. Germline CDR1 and CDR2: SGHVS and FQNEAQ. Trimming left V 4 bases short and J 4 bases short, with 13 bases between. CDR3 nucleotide sequence: TGTGCCAGCAGCTACTCTCCTGTCGGCTATGGCTACACCTTC. Translated: CASSYSPVGYGYTF.

This clone was seen a single time. The chain combines TRBV5-1 with TRBJ2-3; 12 nucleotides line up with TRBD2. The CDR3 has 18 amino acids. Germline CDR1 SGHRS, CDR2 YFSETQ. Trimming at V came to 3 bases and at J to 6 bases, leaving 14 bases not matched to a gene. The CDR3 reads CASSSQPGLAGQGDTQYF. Here the CDR3 DNA reads TGCGCCAGCAGCTCTCAACCGGGACTAGCGGGCCAGGGTGATACGCAGTATTTT.

The gene calls are TRBV7-3 and TRBJ2-2; perhaps TRBD1 as D (6 bases). Trimming stripped 5 bases from V and 0 bases from J, with 10 bases between. The CDR3 spans 15 residues. From germline, CDR1 is SGHTA and CDR2 FQGTGA. CDR3 DNA sequence: TGTGCCAGCAGCCCCGGGACAACGAACACCGGGGAGCTGTTTTTT. This gives the protein CASSPGTTNTGELFF. Variable domain in full (rest from reference TRBV7-3 and TRBJ2-2): GAGVSQTPSNKVTEKGKYVELRCDPISGHTALYWYRQSLGQGPEFLIYFQGTGAADDSGLPNDRFFAVRPEGSVSTLKIQRTERGDSAVYLCASSPGTTNTGELFFGEGSRLTVL.

This clone was detected only a few times. Other nucleotide sequences from this sample produce the same CDR3. The chain carries TRBV24-1 and TRBJ2-3; D call uncertain. This CDR3 contains 13 residues. Trimming stripped 5 bases from V and 1 base from J, with 6 bases between. Germline lookup yields CDR1 KGHDR and CDR2 SFDVKD. CDR3 sequence (DNA): TGTGCCACCAGTGGTGGAGGCACAGATACGCAGTATTTT. Its translation is CATSGGGTDTQYF.

The V gene is TRBV12-3 or TRBV12-4, the J gene TRBJ2-1; D is perhaps TRBD2 (5 bases). Trimming removed 6 bases at V and 9 bases at J, with 12 bases between. CDR3 length equals 12 residues. CDR3 sequence reads: CASSPSGIEQFF. The CDR3 nucleotides read TGTGCCAGCAGCCCTTCGGGGATTGAGCAGTTCTTC.

V usage is TRBV11-2 and J usage is TRBJ1-1; the match to TRBD1 covers 7 bases. The CDR3 extends over 14 amino acids. CDR1 is SGHAT, CDR2 FQNNGV, per germline. The J segment lost 5 bases and the V segment lost 5 bases, leaving 8 bases of the junction unmatched. The CDR3 loop reads CASSTTGLGTEAFF. CDR3 DNA sequence: TGTGCCAGCAGCACGACAGGGTTAGGGACTGAAGCTTTCTTT.

The genes are TRBV5-1 and TRBJ1-1, with unresolved D. Germline assignment: CDR1 SGHRS and CDR2 YFSETQ. Trimming took 4 bases from V and 0 from J, leaving 10 bases between them. The CDR3 covers 14 residues. CDR3 nucleotide sequence: TGCGCCAGCAGCCCCGGTGGAGTGAACACTGAAGCTTTCTTT. Protein sequence: CASSPGGVNTEAFF.

The chain joins TRBV5-5 to TRBJ2-7; TRBD1 matches at 7 bases. Per the germline V gene, CDR1 is SGHKS and CDR2 is YYEKEE (reference sequence). The CDR3 length is 16 residues. With V trimmed by 4 bases and J by 2 bases, 12 bases remained unmatched. CDR3 nucleotides: TGTGCCAGCAGCCCCGACATAGGACAGGCCGCCTACGAGCAGTACTTC. Translated, it gives CASSPDIGQAAYEQYF.

This clone was picked up a small number of times. The chain uses TRBV3-1 (or the pseudogene TRBV3-2) and TRBJ2-7; maybe TRBD2 (6 bases). The V and J ends lost 4 bases and 5 bases respectively, with 27 bases between them. CDR1 is LGHDT, CDR2 YNNKEL, per germline (reference sequence). This CDR3 is built from 18 residues. CDR3 amino acids: CASSLFPFGGLQVHEQYF. DNA of the CDR3: TGTGCCAGCAGCCTTTTCCCGTTTGGGGGACTCCAGGTGCACGAGCAGTACTTC.

V usage is TRBV5-5 and J usage is TRBJ1-6; D is unresolved. The germline V gene has CDR1 SGHKS and CDR2 YYEKEE (reference sequence). This CDR3 has 14 residues. Between the trimmed V and J ends, which lost 6 bases and 2 bases, there was a span of 9 bases. CDR3 protein: CASTLLTYNSPLHF. In DNA, the CDR3 is TGTGCCAGCACCCTATTAACCTATAATTCACCCCTCCACTTT. Full variable domain (outside the CDR3, taken from reference TRBV5-5 and TRBJ1-6): DAGVTQSPTHLIKTRGQQVTLRCSPISGHKSVSWYQQVLGQGPQFIFQYYEKEERGRGNFPDRFSARQFPNYSSELNVNALLLGDSALYLCASTLLTYNSPLHFGNGTRLTVT.

The gene calls are TRBV3-1 (or the pseudogene TRBV3-2) and TRBJ2-2; D is ambiguous. The ends were cut back, 3 bases at V and 2 bases at J, with 10 bases in the middle. Germline lookup yields CDR1 LGHDT and CDR2 YNNKEL (reference sequence). The CDR3 is 15 amino acids. The CDR3 DNA reads as TGTGCCAGCAGCCATAGACAAAGTAACACCGGGGAGCTGTTTTTT. Translating gives CASSHRQSNTGELFF.

V is TRBV7-9 and J is TRBJ2-2; 9 positions agree with TRBD1. This CDR3 has 14 residues. Germline V lookup: CDR1 SEHNR, CDR2 FQNEAQ (reference sequence). Losses at the gene ends were 4 bases for V and 7 bases for J; bases not matched to a gene: 4. The CDR3 DNA sequence: TGTGCCAGCAGCTCACAGGGGGCTGGCGGGGAGCTGTTTTTT. Its translation is CASSSQGAGGELFF.

The chain combines TRBV15 with TRBJ2-1; 7 bases align to TRBD2. The germline V gene has CDR1 LNHNV and CDR2 YYDKDF (reference sequence). J gave up 6 bases and V 1 base, and 3 bases lay outside the gene matches. This CDR3 is 14 amino acids long. The CDR3 DNA follows: TGTGCCACCAGCAGAGGCGGGAGCTCCAATGAGCAGTTCTTC. Translated: CATSRGGSSNEQFF.

The V gene is TRBV5-1, the J gene TRBJ1-2; 10 bases agree with TRBD1. V lost 7 bases, J lost 6 bases, and 9 bases stayed unmatched. Per germline, CDR1 SGHRS and CDR2 YFSETQ. CDR3 size: 14 residues. The CDR3 DNA reads as TGCGCCAGCCGAAGGGGACAGGGGACGGATGGCTACACCTTC. It is translated as CASRRGQGTDGYTF.